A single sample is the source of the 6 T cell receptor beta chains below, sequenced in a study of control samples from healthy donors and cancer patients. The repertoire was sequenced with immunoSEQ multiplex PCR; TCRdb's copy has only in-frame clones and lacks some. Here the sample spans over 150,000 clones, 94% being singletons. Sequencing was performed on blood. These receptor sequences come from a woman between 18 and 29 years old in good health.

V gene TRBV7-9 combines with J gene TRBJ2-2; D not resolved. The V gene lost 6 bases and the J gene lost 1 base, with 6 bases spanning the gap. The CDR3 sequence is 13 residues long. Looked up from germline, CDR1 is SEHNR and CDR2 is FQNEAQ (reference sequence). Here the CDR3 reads CASSSGNTGELFF. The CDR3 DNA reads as TGTGCCAGCAGTTCGGGGAACACCGGGGAGCTGTTTTTT.

The CDR3 region is CASSQVWQEGGEQYF. The CDR3 DNA reads as TGTGCCAGCAGCCAAGTATGGCAGGAGGGGGGGGAGCAGTACTTC. The rearrangement uses TRBV14 and TRBJ2-7; D is perhaps TRBD2 (7 bases). The CDR3 totals 15 residues. The V end was cut by 1 base, the J end by 7 bases, with 17 bases between. Germline V CDR1 and CDR2: SGHDN, FVKESK.

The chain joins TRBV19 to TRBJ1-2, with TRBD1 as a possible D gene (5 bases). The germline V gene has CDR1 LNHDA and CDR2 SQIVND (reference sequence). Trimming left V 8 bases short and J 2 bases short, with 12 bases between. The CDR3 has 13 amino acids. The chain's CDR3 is CASHTRDNYGYTF. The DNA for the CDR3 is TGTGCCAGTCATACCCGGGACAACTATGGCTACACCTTC.

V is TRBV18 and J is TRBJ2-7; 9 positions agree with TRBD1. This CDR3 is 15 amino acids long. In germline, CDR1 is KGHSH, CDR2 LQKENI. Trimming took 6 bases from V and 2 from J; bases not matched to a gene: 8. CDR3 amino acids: CASSYSRDRAYEQYF. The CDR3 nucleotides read TGTGCCAGCTCGTACTCTCGGGACAGGGCCTACGAGCAGTACTTC.

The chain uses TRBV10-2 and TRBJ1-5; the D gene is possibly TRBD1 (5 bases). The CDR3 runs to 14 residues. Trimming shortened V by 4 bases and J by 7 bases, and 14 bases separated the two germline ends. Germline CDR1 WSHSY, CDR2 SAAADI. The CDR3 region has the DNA TGCGCCAGCAGTGCGGGTCCGGCAGGGCAGCCCCAGCATTTT. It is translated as CASSAGPAGQPQHF.

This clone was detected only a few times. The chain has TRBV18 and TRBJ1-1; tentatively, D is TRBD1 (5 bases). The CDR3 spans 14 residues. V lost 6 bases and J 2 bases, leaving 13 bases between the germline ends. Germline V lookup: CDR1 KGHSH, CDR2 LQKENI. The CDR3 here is CASSSGGVNTEAFF. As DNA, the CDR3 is TGTGCCAGCTCCTCCGGGGGGGTTAACACTGAAGCTTTCTTT.